This T cell receptor (beta chain) originates from a study of cytomegalovirus exposure and HLA in healthy donors. Study-wide results and caveats: Donor immune exposure was known only as CMV serostatus. Investigators reported some 150 TCR beta chains as tied to cytomegalovirus. TCR beta sequences numbering around 15,000 were associated with HLA alleles at 0.05 false discovery rate in a later analysis.

Those who donated were healthy bone marrow donors. The V gene's germline CDR1 is SGHRS and CDR2 YFSETQ. The CDR3 sequence is 16 residues long. V lost 1 base, J lost 0 bases, and 13 bases lay in between. The PCR contained 60 Vbeta and 13 Jbeta primers. Libraries were prepared by immunoSEQ multiplex PCR; TCRdb keeps only in-frame clonotypes and omits some of them. This sample has roughly 90,000 clones, with around 80% found just once. In the case of this clone: The antigen remains unidentified.

The rearrangement uses TRBV5-1 and TRBJ1-2; tentative D call: TRBD1 (5 bases). Sequenced: PBMCs. The receptor was isolated from a young man in good health and CMV-seronegative. CDR3 in amino acids: CASSLSDSMTNYGYTF. CDR3 DNA sequence: TGCGCCAGCAGCTTGTCAGACAGCATGACTAACTATGGCTACACCTTC.